This passage covers 5 T cell receptor beta chains from one sample sequenced in a study of blood T cell repertoires in COVID-19. Clones were read by immunoSEQ multiplex PCR, and TCRdb kept only the in-frame ones, dropping some. The data show around 290,000 clones, around nine tenths seen once. Sequencing was carried out using PBMCs or T cells enriched from blood (not recorded which). These receptors originate from a woman aged 18-29 years who had recovered from COVID-19.

The chain recombines TRBV6-5 with TRBJ2-1; 7 bases agree with TRBD2. The germline CDR1 and CDR2 sequences are MNHEY and SVGAGI. This CDR3 is 13 amino acids long. CDR3 coding DNA: TGTGCTATTGAGGGAGGGCCCTACTTGGAGCAGTTCTTC. It codes for CAIEGGPYLEQFF.

The V gene is TRBV30, the J gene TRBJ2-3, with 10 bases aligning to TRBD2. Germline V gene lookup returns CDR1 GTSNPN and CDR2 SVGIG (reference sequence). Trimming took 2 bases from V and 5 from J; bases not matched to a gene: 4. The CDR3 contains 14 residues. CDR3 residues: CAWSRLAGVDTQYF. The CDR3 DNA follows: TGTGCCTGGAGTCGGCTAGCGGGAGTAGATACGCAGTATTTT.

The gene calls are TRBV14 and TRBJ1-4; D remains unclear. Germline values: CDR1 SGHDN, CDR2 FVKESK. This CDR3 region has 19 residues. V lost 0 bases to trimming and J lost 0 bases, with 17 bases between them. CDR3 sequence (DNA): TGTGCCAGCAGCCAAGATGACGCACAGCAGAGTGCAACTAATGAAAAACTGTTTTTT. Protein sequence: CASSQDDAQQSATNEKLFF.

The gene calls are TRBV7-9 and TRBJ2-1, with a tentative D call TRBD1 (6 bases). The germline CDR1 and CDR2 sequences are SEHNR and FQNEAQ (reference sequence). Between the trimmed V and J ends, which lost 4 bases and 10 bases, there was a span of 23 bases. The CDR3 runs to 16 residues. CDR3: CASSSVRDNSLQEQFF. Written as DNA, the CDR3 is TGTGCCAGCAGCTCCGTCCGGGACAATTCGTTACAAGAGCAGTTCTTC. Complete variable domain (other parts from reference TRBV7-9 and TRBJ2-1): DTGVSQNPRHKITKRGQNVTFRCDPISEHNRLYWYRQTLGQGPEFLTYFQNEAQLEKSRLLSDRFSAERPKGSFSTLEIQRTEQGDSAMYLCASSSVRDNSLQEQFFGPGTRLTVL.

V gene TRBV10-1 combines with J gene TRBJ1-3; D not certain. CDR1 is WNHNN, CDR2 SYGVQD, per germline (reference sequence). This CDR3 has 15 residues. V gave up 3 bases and J gave up 0 bases, with 9 bases separating them. The CDR3 DNA reads TGCGCCAGCAGTGAAAATACGGGCTCTGGAAACACCATATATTTT. This translates into CASSENTGSGNTIYF.